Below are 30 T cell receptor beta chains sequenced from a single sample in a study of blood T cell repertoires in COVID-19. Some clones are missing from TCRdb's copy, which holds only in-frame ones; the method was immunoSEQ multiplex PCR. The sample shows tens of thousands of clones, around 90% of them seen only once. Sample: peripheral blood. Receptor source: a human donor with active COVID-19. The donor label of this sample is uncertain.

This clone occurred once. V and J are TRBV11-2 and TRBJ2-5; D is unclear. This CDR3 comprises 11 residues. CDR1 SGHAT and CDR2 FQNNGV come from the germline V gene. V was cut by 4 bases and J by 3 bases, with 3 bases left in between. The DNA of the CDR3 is TGTGCCAGCAGCTCTGAAGAGACCCAGTACTTC. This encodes CASSSEETQYF.

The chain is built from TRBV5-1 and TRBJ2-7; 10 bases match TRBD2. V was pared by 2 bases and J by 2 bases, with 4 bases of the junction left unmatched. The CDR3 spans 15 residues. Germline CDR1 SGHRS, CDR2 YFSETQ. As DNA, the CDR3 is TGCGCCAGCAGCTTCTCTAGCGGGGGCACCTACGAGCAGTACTTC. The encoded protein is CASSFSSGGTYEQYF.

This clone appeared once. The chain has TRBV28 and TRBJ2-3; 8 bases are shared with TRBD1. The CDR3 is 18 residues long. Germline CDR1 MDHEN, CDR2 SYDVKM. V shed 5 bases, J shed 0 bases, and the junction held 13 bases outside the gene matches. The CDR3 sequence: CASSGPAVRGLSTDTQYF. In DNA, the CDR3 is TGTGCCAGCAGTGGACCTGCCGTCAGGGGGCTCAGCACAGATACGCAGTATTTT.

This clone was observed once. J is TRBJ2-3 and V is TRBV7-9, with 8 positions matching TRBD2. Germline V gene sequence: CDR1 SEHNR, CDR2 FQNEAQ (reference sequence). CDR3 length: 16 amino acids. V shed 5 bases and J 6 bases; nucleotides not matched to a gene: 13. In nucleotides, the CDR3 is TGTGCCAGCAGCACGATTGGACTAGCCATCACCGATACGCAGTATTTT. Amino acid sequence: CASSTIGLAITDTQYF.

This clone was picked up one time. The CDR3 sequence is CASSSTSGAYNEQFF. CDR3 bases: TGTGCCAGCAGTTCCACTAGCGGGGCCTACAATGAGCAGTTCTTC. V gene TRBV6-2 or TRBV6-3 combines with J gene TRBJ2-1, with 10 bases aligning to TRBD2. Germline CDR1 MNHEY, CDR2 SVGEGT. V was pared by 4 bases and J by 2 bases, with 2 bases of the junction left unmatched. This CDR3 comprises 15 residues.

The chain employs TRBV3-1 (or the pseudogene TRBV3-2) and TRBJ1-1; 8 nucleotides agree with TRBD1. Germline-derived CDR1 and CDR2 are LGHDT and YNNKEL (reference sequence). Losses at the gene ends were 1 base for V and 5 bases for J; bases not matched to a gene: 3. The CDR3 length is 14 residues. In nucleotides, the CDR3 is TGTGCCAGCAGCCAAGGGACAGGGCGGACTGAAGCTTTCTTT. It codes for CASSQGTGRTEAFF.

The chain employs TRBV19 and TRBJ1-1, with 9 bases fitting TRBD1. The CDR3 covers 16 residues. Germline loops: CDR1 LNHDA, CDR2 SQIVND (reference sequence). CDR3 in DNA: TGTGCTACGAGGGCACAGGGGGCCGGGCTGAACACTGAAGCTTTCTTT. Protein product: CATRAQGAGLNTEAFF.

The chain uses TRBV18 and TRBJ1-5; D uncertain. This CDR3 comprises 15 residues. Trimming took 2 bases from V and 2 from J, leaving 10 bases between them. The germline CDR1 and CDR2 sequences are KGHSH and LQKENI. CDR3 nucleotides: TGTGCCAGCTCACCATCTAATCTGGGCAATCAGCCCCAGCATTTT. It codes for CASSPSNLGNQPQHF.

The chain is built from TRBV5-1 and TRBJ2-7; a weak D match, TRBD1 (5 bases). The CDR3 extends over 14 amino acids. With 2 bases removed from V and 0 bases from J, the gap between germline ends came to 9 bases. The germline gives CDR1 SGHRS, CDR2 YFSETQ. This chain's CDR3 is CASSFETVSYEQYF. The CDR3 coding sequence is TGCGCCAGCAGCTTTGAGACAGTCTCCTACGAGCAGTACTTC.

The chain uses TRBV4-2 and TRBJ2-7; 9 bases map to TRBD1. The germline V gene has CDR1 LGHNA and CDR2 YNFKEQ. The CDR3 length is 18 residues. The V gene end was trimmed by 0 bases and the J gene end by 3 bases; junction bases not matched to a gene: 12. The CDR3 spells CASSQEIPGWDRDYEQYF. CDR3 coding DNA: TGTGCCAGCAGCCAAGAAATCCCCGGATGGGACAGGGACTACGAGCAGTACTTC.

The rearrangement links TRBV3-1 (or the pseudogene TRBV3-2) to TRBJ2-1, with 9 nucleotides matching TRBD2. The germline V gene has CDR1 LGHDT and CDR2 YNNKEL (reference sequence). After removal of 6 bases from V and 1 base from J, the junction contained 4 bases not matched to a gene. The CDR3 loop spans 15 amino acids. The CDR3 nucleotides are TGTGCCAGCAGTAGCGGGGGTGGATCCTACAATGAGCAGTTCTTC. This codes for CASSSGGGSYNEQFF.

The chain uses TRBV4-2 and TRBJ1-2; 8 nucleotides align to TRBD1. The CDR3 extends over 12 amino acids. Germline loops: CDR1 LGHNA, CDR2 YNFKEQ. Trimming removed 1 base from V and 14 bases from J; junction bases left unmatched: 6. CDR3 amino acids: CASSQGQGPGTF. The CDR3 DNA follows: TGTGCCAGCAGCCAAGGACAGGGGCCCGGGACCTTC.

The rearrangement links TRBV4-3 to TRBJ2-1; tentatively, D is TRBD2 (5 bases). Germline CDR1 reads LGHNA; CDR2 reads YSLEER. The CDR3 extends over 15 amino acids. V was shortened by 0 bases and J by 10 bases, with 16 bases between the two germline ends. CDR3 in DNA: TGCGCCAGCAGCCAAGATTGGACCCGGGGAGACGAGCAGTTCTTC. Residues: CASSQDWTRGDEQFF.

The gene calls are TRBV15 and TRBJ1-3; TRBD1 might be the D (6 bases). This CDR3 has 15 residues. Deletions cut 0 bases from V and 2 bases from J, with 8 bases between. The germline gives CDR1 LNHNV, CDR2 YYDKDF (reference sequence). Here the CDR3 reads CATSRDRGTGNTIYF. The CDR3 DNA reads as TGTGCCACCAGCAGAGACAGGGGAACTGGAAACACCATATATTTT.

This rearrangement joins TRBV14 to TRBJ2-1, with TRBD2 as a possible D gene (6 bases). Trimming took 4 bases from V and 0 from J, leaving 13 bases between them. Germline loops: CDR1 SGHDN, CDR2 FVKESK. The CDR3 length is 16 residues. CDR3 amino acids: CASSRIRRGSYNEQFF. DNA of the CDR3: TGTGCCAGCAGCCGGATTAGGCGGGGCTCCTACAATGAGCAGTTCTTC.

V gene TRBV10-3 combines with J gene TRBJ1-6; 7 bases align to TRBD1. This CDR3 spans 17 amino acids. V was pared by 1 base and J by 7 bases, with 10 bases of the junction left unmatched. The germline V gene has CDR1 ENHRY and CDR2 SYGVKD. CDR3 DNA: TGTGCCATCAGTGAGTATACGAAGGGGGCTGGAAATTCACCCCTCCACTTT. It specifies CAISEYTKGAGNSPLHF.

As DNA, the CDR3 is TGTGCCAGCAGTCAAACCGGGTCTACCTACGAGCAGTACTTC. The encoded protein is CASSQTGSTYEQYF. This chain joins TRBV6-5 and TRBJ2-7; D is unclear. The CDR3 contains 14 residues. Germline-derived CDR1 and CDR2 are MNHEY and SVGAGI. V lost 5 bases and J lost 2, with 13 bases in between.

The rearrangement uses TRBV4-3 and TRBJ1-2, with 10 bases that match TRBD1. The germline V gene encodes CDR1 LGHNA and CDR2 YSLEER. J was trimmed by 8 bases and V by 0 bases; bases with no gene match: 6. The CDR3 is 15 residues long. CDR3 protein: CASSQDGTGVRGYTF. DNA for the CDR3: TGCGCCAGCAGCCAAGATGGGACAGGGGTAAGGGGCTACACCTTC.

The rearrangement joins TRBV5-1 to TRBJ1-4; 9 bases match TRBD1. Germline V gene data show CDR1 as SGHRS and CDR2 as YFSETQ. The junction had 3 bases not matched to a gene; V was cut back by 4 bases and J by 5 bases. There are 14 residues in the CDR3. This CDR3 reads CASSDDRGNEKLFF. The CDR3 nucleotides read TGCGCCAGCAGCGACGACAGGGGGAATGAAAAACTGTTTTTT.

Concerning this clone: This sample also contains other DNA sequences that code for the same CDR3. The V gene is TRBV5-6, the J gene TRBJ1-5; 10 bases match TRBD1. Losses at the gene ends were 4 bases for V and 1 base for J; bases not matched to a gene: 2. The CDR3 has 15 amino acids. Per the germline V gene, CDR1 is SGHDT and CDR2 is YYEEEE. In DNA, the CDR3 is TGTGCCAGCAGCCGGGGACAGGGGAGCAATCAGCCCCAGCATTTT. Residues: CASSRGQGSNQPQHF.

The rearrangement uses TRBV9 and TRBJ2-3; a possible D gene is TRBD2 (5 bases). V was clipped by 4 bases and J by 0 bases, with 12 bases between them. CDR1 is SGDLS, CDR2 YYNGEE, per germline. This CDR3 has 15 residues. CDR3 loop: CASSNREKSTDTQYF. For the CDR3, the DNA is TGTGCCAGCAGCAACCGGGAAAAGAGCACAGATACGCAGTATTTT.

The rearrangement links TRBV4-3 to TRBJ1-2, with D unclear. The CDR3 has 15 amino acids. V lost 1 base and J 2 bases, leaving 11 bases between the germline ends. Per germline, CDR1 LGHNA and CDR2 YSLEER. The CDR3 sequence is CASSQAVLENYGYTF. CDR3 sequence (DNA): TGCGCCAGCAGCCAAGCCGTCCTAGAGAACTATGGCTACACCTTC.

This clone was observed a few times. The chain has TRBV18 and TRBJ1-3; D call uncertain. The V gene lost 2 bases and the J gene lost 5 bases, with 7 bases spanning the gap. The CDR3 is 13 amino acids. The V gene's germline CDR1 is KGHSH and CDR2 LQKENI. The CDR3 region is CASSPLDRNTIYF. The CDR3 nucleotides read TGTGCCAGCTCACCATTAGACAGAAACACCATATATTTT.

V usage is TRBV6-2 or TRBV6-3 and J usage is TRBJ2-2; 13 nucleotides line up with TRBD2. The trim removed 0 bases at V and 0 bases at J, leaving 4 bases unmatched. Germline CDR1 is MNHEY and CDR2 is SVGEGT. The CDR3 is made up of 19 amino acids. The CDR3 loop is CASSYSTSGGRANTGELFF. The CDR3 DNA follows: TGTGCCAGCAGTTACTCGACTAGCGGGGGGCGCGCGAACACCGGGGAGCTGTTTTTT.

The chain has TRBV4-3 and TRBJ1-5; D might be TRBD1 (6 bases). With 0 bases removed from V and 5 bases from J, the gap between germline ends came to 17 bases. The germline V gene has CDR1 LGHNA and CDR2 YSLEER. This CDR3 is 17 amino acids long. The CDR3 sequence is CASSQELVPGVDQPQHF. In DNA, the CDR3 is TGCGCCAGCAGCCAAGAACTCGTTCCAGGGGTGGATCAGCCCCAGCATTTT.

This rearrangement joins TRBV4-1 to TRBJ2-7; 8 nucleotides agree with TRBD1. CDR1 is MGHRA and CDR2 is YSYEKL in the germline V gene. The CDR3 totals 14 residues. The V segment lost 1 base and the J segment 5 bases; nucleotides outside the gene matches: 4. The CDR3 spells CASSQGTGFDEQYF. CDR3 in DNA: TGCGCCAGCAGCCAAGGGACAGGGTTTGACGAGCAGTACTTC.

The CDR3 region is CASSPGGPNEKLFF. Here the CDR3 DNA reads TGTGCCAGCAGTCCAGGGGGCCCTAATGAAAAACTGTTTTTT. The rearrangement links TRBV28 to TRBJ1-4, with 8 bases fitting TRBD1. The germline gives CDR1 MDHEN, CDR2 SYDVKM. There are 14 residues in the CDR3. After removal of 5 bases from V and 3 bases from J, the junction contained 2 bases not matched to a gene.

The DNA for the CDR3 is TGTGCCAGCAGTTTCGGGGGAGCCAACACAGATACGCAGTATTTT. Protein: CASSFGGANTDTQYF. V gene TRBV6-5 combines with J gene TRBJ2-3; possible D gene TRBD2, 6 bases. The CDR3 is 15 residues long. Germline values: CDR1 MNHEY, CDR2 SVGAGI. V dropped 4 bases and J dropped 2 bases, with 13 bases sitting between them.

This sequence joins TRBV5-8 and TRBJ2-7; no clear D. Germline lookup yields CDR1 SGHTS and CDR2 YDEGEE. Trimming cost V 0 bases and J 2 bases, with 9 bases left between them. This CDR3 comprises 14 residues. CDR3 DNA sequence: TGTGCCAGCAGCTTGGGGCGGAACACCTACGAGCAGTACTTC. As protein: CASSLGRNTYEQYF.

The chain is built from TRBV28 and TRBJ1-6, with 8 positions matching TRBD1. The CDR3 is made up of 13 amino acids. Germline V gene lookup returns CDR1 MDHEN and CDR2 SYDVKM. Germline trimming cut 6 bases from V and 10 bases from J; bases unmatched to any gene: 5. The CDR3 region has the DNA TGTGCCAGCAGACCGACAGGGGTCTCACCCCTCCACTTT. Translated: CASRPTGVSPLHF.